The T cell receptor beta chain described here comes from a study of blood T cells in healthy people across ages. This CDR3 spans 17 amino acids. V shed 3 bases and J shed 0 bases, with 13 bases lying between them. The V gene's germline CDR1 is SGHKS and CDR2 YYEKEE (reference sequence). With a J-beta primer mix and a sample-barcoded 5' primer, a second PCR ran about 7 to 11 cycles. TCRdb recomputed calls from the 5' RACE reads with MiXCR, one row per CDR3 protein. The data show about 1.7 million distinct CDR3 sequences, approximately 30% seen once. The amount of total RNA extracted per sample was at least 5.5 micrograms.

The sample comprised blood. The V gene is TRBV5-5, the J gene TRBJ2-6, with D uncertain. The TCR comes from a woman aged 25 to 39 in good health. The chain's CDR3 is CASSSPSGVSGANVLTF. The CDR3 DNA is TGTGCCAGCAGCTCCCCTTCCGGAGTCTCTGGGGCCAACGTCCTGACTTTC. The variable domain in full, with the rest retrieved from reference TRBV5-5 and TRBJ2-6, is DAGVTQSPTHLIKTRGQQVTLRCSPISGHKSVSWYQQVLGQGPQFIFQYYEKEERGRGNFPDRFSARQFPNYSSELNVNALLLGDSALYLCASSSPSGVSGANVLTFGAGSRLTVL.